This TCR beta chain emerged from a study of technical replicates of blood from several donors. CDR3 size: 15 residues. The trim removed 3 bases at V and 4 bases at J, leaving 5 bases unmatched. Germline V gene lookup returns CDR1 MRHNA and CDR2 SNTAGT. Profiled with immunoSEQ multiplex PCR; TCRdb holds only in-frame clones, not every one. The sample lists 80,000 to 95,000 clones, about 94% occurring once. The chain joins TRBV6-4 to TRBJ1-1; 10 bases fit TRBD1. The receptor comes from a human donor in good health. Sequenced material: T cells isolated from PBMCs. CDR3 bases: TGTGCCAGCAGTGATCCAGGGACAGGGGTCACTGAAGCTTTCTTT. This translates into CASSDPGTGVTEAFF.